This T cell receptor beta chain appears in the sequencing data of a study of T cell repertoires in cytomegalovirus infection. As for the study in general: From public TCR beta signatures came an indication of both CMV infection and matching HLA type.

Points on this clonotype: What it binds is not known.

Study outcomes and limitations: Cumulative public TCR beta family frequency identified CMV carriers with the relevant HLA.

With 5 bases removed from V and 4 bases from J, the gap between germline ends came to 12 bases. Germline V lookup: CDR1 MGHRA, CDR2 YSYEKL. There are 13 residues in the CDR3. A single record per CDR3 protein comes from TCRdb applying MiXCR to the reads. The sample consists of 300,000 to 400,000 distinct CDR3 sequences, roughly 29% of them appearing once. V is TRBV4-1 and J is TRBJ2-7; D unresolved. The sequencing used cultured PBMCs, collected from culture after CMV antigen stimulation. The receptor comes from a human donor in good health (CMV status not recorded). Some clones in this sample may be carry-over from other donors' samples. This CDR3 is CASSYLTDYEQYF. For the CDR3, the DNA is TGCGCCAGCAGCTACCTGACTGATTACGAGCAGTACTTC.